The next 26 T cell receptor beta chains were all read from a single sample in a study of cytomegalovirus exposure and HLA in healthy donors. The PCR used 60 Vbeta and 13 Jbeta primers. Profiled with immunoSEQ multiplex PCR; TCRdb holds only in-frame clones, not every one. Among around 97,000 clones, 81% were seen once, and the ten largest hold 4.5% to 5.5%. Sequences were obtained from PBMCs. These receptor sequences come from a middle-aged man in good health and CMV-seropositive.

As for this clone: Mismatch with germline at one junction end may stem from a read error. J is TRBJ2-7 and V is TRBV7-9; unclear D gene. The germline V gene has CDR1 SEHNR and CDR2 FQNEAQ (reference sequence). The CDR3 extends over 14 amino acids. The CDR3 DNA reads as TGTTCCAGCAGCTCACTCGGTTCCGGTTACGAGCAGTACTTC. Its protein product is CSSSSLGSGYEQYF.

The chain employs TRBV27 and TRBJ2-5, with 9 positions matching TRBD1. This CDR3 spans 16 amino acids. V dropped 6 bases and J dropped 5; count of bases not matched to a gene: 13. CDR1 is MNHEY and CDR2 is SMNVEV in the germline V gene (reference sequence). The CDR3 is CASSLNPQGARETQYF. The CDR3 DNA is TGTGCCAGCAGCCTCAATCCACAGGGGGCGCGGGAGACCCAGTACTTC.

This chain connects TRBV19 to TRBJ1-1; 8 bases line up with TRBD1. Trimming at V came to 9 bases and at J to 4 bases, leaving 13 bases not matched to a gene. CDR1 is LNHDA and CDR2 is SQIVND in the germline V gene (reference sequence). The CDR3 totals 15 residues. Here the CDR3 reads CASSNSGGAATEAFF. The CDR3, as DNA: TGTGCCAGCTCTAACTCAGGGGGCGCGGCCACTGAAGCTTTCTTT.

This clone has a single count. The V and J genes are TRBV6-5 and TRBJ1-2, with D possibly TRBD1 on 5 matching bases. The CDR3 totals 13 residues. CDR1 and CDR2 (germline): MNHEY, SVGAGI. V shed 8 bases and J shed 4 bases, with 14 bases lying between them. CDR3: CASQGHQGYGYTF. CDR3 bases: TGTGCCAGCCAAGGCCATCAGGGCTATGGCTACACCTTC.

With respect to this clone: Compared with germline, one end of the junction differs, possibly owing to a read error. V and J are TRBV27 and TRBJ1-6, with D tentatively TRBD1 (6 bases). The germline V gene encodes CDR1 MNHEY and CDR2 SMNVEV (reference sequence). There are 10 residues in the CDR3. CDR3 nucleotides: TGTGCCAGCAGAAGACTCGGACAGACGTTT. It is translated as CASRRLGQTF.

The chain recombines TRBV6-1 with TRBJ1-5; D unresolved. The ends were cut back, 2 bases at V and 1 base at J, with 9 bases in the middle. CDR3 length equals 15 residues. In germline, CDR1 is MNHNS, CDR2 SASEGT. DNA of the CDR3: TGTGCCAGCAGTGAACTGACACCGAGCAATCAGCCCCAGCATTTT. This gives the protein CASSELTPSNQPQHF.

The V call is TRBV5-1, the J call TRBJ2-3; 12 nucleotides align to TRBD2. Germline CDR1 reads SGHRS; CDR2 reads YFSETQ. The V segment lost 2 bases and the J segment 3 bases; nucleotides outside the gene matches: 7. The CDR3 extends over 17 amino acids. The CDR3 is CASSFRTSGKGTDTQYF. CDR3 in DNA: TGCGCCAGCAGCTTCCGGACTAGCGGGAAGGGAACAGATACGCAGTATTTT.

The chain employs TRBV30 and TRBJ1-1; possibly TRBD1 for D (5 bases). CDR3 length equals 12 residues. Per the germline V gene, CDR1 is GTSNPN and CDR2 is SVGIG (reference sequence). V was trimmed by 5 bases and J by 9 bases, leaving 16 bases between them. The DNA of the CDR3 is TGTGCCTGGGGTAGTTCGACAGTCCAAGCTTTCTTT. This translates into CAWGSSTVQAFF.

The CDR3 region is CASSDGEDGANVLTF. The CDR3 DNA sequence: TGTGCCAGCAGTGACGGGGAAGATGGAGCCAACGTCCTGACTTTC. The chain combines TRBV2 with TRBJ2-6; D possibly corresponds to TRBD2 (5 bases). Germline CDR1 is SNHLY and CDR2 is FYNNEI. Trimming removed 3 bases from V and 7 bases from J, with 13 bases in between. The CDR3 is 15 amino acids. Full variable domain (outside the CDR3, taken from reference TRBV2 and TRBJ2-6): EPEVTQTPSHQVTQMGQEVILRCVPISNHLYFYWYRQILGQKVEFLVSFYNNEISEKSEIFDDQFSVERPDGSNFTLKIRSTKLEDSAMYFCASSDGEDGANVLTFGAGSRLTVL.

The chain carries TRBV19 and TRBJ1-5; TRBD1 agrees at 7 bases. From germline, CDR1 is LNHDA and CDR2 SQIVND (reference sequence). There are 17 residues in the CDR3. J lost 5 bases, V lost 6 bases, and 16 bases had no gene match. The CDR3 nucleotides read TGTGCCAGTAGCCTCGCCAACAGGGGAACAAGGCATCAGCCCCAGCATTTT. The encoded protein is CASSLANRGTRHQPQHF.

The V and J genes are TRBV27 and TRBJ2-3; TRBD2 aligns across 9 bases. From germline, CDR1 is MNHEY and CDR2 SMNVEV (reference sequence). Trimming took 1 base from V and 5 from J; bases not matched to a gene: 7. This CDR3 is 16 amino acids long. CDR3 nucleotide sequence: TGTGCCAGCAGTTTATTCGGTAGCGGGAGAAAAGATACGCAGTATTTT. Its protein is CASSLFGSGRKDTQYF.

V is TRBV2 and J is TRBJ2-3; 7 bases line up with TRBD2. The CDR3 has 15 amino acids. Germline loops: CDR1 SNHLY, CDR2 FYNNEI. V was clipped by 8 bases and J by 1 base; unmatched bases: 9. The CDR3 loop reads CASQRAGPRTDTQYF. For the CDR3, the DNA is TGTGCCAGCCAGAGAGCGGGACCACGCACAGATACGCAGTATTTT.

This chain uses TRBV5-1 with TRBJ2-2; 8 bases map to TRBD1. The V gene end was trimmed by 4 bases and the J gene end by 4 bases; junction bases not matched to a gene: 9. Germline V CDR1 and CDR2: SGHRS, YFSETQ. This CDR3 has 16 amino acids. CDR3 in DNA: TGCGCCAGCAGCCACAAACAGGGGGGTAGCACCGGGGAGCTGTTTTTT. It is translated as CASSHKQGGSTGELFF.

The V and J genes are TRBV28 and TRBJ2-7; D perhaps matches TRBD2 (5 bases). This CDR3 region has 14 residues. Deletions cut 4 bases from V and 3 bases from J, with 13 bases between. Per germline, CDR1 MDHEN and CDR2 SYDVKM. In DNA, the CDR3 is TGTGCCAGCAGTTCCGGAGGTTCTGTCTACGAGCAGTACTTC. It encodes CASSSGGSVYEQYF.

The J gene is TRBJ2-2, the V gene TRBV10-2; 8 bases agree with TRBD2. The CDR3 runs 16 residues. The J segment lost 6 bases and the V segment lost 6 bases, leaving 12 bases of the junction unmatched. Germline V CDR1 and CDR2: WSHSY, SAAADI. In DNA, the CDR3 is TGCGCCAGCAGCCTCCGAGCGGGGCGGGGGGCCGGGGAGCTGTTTTTT. Encoded protein: CASSLRAGRGAGELFF.

The rearrangement links TRBV10-2 to TRBJ1-3, with a possible D match to TRBD1 (5 bases). The germline gives CDR1 WSHSY, CDR2 SAAADI. V was cut by 6 bases and J by 4 bases, with 16 bases left in between. CDR3 length: 15 residues. In nucleotides, the CDR3 is TGCGCCAGCAGGGCTGGACAAGGGTGGGGAAACACCATATATTTT. It translates to CASRAGQGWGNTIYF.

The chain joins TRBV6-6 to TRBJ1-2; D might be TRBD1 (5 bases). The CDR3 is 13 residues long. Germline CDR1 and CDR2: MNHNY and SVGAGI (reference sequence). The V and J ends lost 5 bases and 1 base respectively, with 8 bases between them. CDR3 sequence (DNA): TGTGCCAGCAGTCAGACAGATAACTATGGCTACACCTTC. It codes for CASSQTDNYGYTF.

The rearrangement uses TRBV10-1 and TRBJ2-1; a weak D match, TRBD2 (5 bases). Trimming left V 11 bases short and J 5 bases short, with 16 bases between. Germline CDR1 is WNHNN and CDR2 is SYGVQD (reference sequence). This CDR3 has 13 residues. The CDR3 DNA reads TGCGCCCTGCCCAGCGGAGGCAACAATGAGCAGTTCTTC. Protein sequence: CALPSGGNNEQFF.

The chain couples TRBV12-5 to TRBJ2-1, with a possible D match to TRBD2 (7 bases). Deletions cut 0 bases from V and 7 bases from J, with 16 bases between. The CDR3 has 16 residues. Germline-derived CDR1 and CDR2 are LGHNT and FRNRAP. Here the CDR3 reads CASGLVRGRGWNEQFF. The DNA for the CDR3 is TGTGCTAGTGGTTTGGTACGAGGGAGGGGGTGGAATGAGCAGTTCTTC.

This chain connects TRBV7-9 to TRBJ2-3; the D is unclear. The CDR3 has 14 amino acids. The germline CDR1 and CDR2 sequences are SEHNR and FQNEAQ (reference sequence). V was clipped by 6 bases and J by 0 bases, with 10 bases between them. This CDR3 reads CASRGSPSTDTQYF. Here the CDR3 DNA reads TGTGCCAGCAGGGGCAGCCCAAGCACAGATACGCAGTATTTT.

The chain couples TRBV4-2 to TRBJ2-7, with no clear D. This CDR3 comprises 14 residues. The V end lost 0 bases, the J end lost 2 bases, and 8 bases lay between the germline ends. Germline V gene data show CDR1 as LGHNA and CDR2 as YNFKEQ. The CDR3 sequence is CASSQDISAYEQYF. For the CDR3, the DNA is TGTGCCAGCAGCCAAGACATCAGCGCCTACGAGCAGTACTTC.

The chain recombines TRBV30 with TRBJ2-7, with 11 bases fitting TRBD2. The ends lost 0 bases at V and 6 bases at J; junction bases unmatched: 7. The CDR3 has 15 residues. Germline lookup yields CDR1 GTSNPN and CDR2 SVGIG (reference sequence). CDR3 protein: CAWSVRLAGTSEQYF. CDR3 nucleotide sequence: TGTGCCTGGAGTGTACGACTAGCGGGAACTAGCGAGCAGTACTTC.

V and J are TRBV5-1 and TRBJ1-3; 7 bases fit TRBD1. The junction had 3 bases not matched to a gene; V was cut back by 3 bases and J by 0 bases. The germline V gene has CDR1 SGHRS and CDR2 YFSETQ. The CDR3 contains 15 residues. The CDR3 spells CASSSTGVSGNTIYF. The CDR3 nucleotides are TGCGCCAGCAGCTCCACAGGGGTCTCTGGAAACACCATATATTTT.

The CDR3 here is CASRQGTAYEQYF. The CDR3 DNA reads as TGTGCCAGCAGGCAGGGGACGGCCTACGAGCAGTACTTC. The rearrangement uses TRBV2 and TRBJ2-7; tentative D call: TRBD1 (6 bases). CDR1 and CDR2 from the germline V gene are SNHLY and FYNNEI. The CDR3 runs to 13 residues. Deletions cut 6 bases from V and 2 bases from J, with 11 bases between.

The V call is TRBV6-1, the J call TRBJ2-5; 8 nucleotides align to TRBD1. Gene TRBJ2-7 matches the end of the DNA better, so the J call may be wrong. In germline, CDR1 is MNHNS, CDR2 SASEGT. The CDR3 is made up of 13 amino acids. The CDR3 DNA reads TGTGCCAGCAGTAGGACAGGGAAGGACGAGCAGTACTTC. Its translation is CASSRTGKDEQYF.

The chain carries TRBV5-6 and TRBJ2-5; perhaps TRBD1 as D (6 bases). Near its end, the DNA agrees better with TRBJ2-7, so the J call may be wrong. Germline values: CDR1 SGHDT, CDR2 YYEEEE. This CDR3 has 16 residues. Here the CDR3 DNA reads TGTGCCAGCAGCTCCTCCGGGGCGCCAGGGGCCTACGAGCAGTACTTC. Amino acids: CASSSSGAPGAYEQYF.